The clone carrying this T cell receptor (beta chain) turned up a few times. What it binds is unknown. The sample originates from a study of beta chain features in type 1 diabetes. Germline CDR1 reads ENHRY; CDR2 reads SYGVKD. The CDR3 extends over 16 amino acids. Trimming stripped 0 bases from V and 0 bases from J, with 9 bases between. General study results and limits: When Type 1 diabetes patients were examined, their TCRB CDR3s proved moderately but significantly shorter in all four CD4+ subsets.

Expressed TCRB transcripts were sequenced after all isolated RNA was converted to cDNA. Sequencing used immunoSEQ multiplex PCR; TCRdb keeps in-frame clones, though not all of them. The data show about 710,000 clones, over 11% seen once. This receptor was identified in a man aged 18 to 35 with type 1 diabetes. This chain connects TRBV10-3 to TRBJ1-5; maybe TRBD1 (6 bases). The sample was naive CD4+ T cells from blood. CDR3: CAISESSGDSNQPQHF. The CDR3 region has the DNA TGTGCCATCAGTGAGTCCTCAGGGGATAGCAATCAGCCCCAGCATTTT.